This TCR beta chain was obtained from a study of blood T cell repertoires in COVID-19. Across the study: Donors in the United States, Italy and Spain gave samples during acute or convalescent COVID-19. Nucleic acid was either cDNA or gDNA, and it came from T cells, B-cell-depleted T cells, or PBMCs.

As originally analysed: Quantification of nucleated cells was approximated via reference gene primer amplification. Profiled with immunoSEQ multiplex PCR; TCRdb holds only in-frame clones, not every one. V, J and clone size reflect that table, while D and trimming were determined from the DNA. The table has approximately 77,000 clones, more than 80% seen once; the top ten hold 15% to 20%. Looked up from germline, CDR1 is KGHSH and CDR2 is LQKENI. The CDR3 sequence is 19 residues long. The trim removed 3 bases at V and 0 bases at J, leaving 9 bases unmatched. Sequenced material: peripheral blood. The chain couples TRBV18 to TRBJ1-3; 12 bases line up with TRBD1. The clonotype originates from a woman aged 55-69 years with acute or convalescent COVID-19. The chain's CDR3 is CASSPAGTGGASSGNTIYF. DNA for the CDR3: TGTGCCAGCTCACCTGCCGGGACAGGGGGCGCGAGCTCTGGAAACACCATATATTTT.